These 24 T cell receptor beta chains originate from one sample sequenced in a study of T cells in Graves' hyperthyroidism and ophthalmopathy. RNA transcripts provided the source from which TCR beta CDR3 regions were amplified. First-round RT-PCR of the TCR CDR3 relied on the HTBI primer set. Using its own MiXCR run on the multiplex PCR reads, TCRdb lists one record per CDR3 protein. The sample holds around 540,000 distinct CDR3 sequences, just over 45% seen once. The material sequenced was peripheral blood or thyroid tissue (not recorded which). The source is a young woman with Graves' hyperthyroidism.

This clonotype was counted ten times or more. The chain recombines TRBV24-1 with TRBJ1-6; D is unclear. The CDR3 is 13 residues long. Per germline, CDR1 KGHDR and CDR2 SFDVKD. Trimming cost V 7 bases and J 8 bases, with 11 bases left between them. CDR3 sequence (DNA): TGTGCCACCAGAGCCGGGGATGATTCACCCCTCCACTTT. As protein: CATRAGDDSPLHF.

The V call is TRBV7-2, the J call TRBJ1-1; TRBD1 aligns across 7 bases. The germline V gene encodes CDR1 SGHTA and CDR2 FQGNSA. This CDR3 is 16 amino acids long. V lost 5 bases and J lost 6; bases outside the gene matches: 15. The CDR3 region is CASSARDSPYNAEAFF. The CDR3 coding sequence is TGTGCCAGCAGCGCCCGGGACAGCCCTTACAACGCTGAAGCTTTCTTT.

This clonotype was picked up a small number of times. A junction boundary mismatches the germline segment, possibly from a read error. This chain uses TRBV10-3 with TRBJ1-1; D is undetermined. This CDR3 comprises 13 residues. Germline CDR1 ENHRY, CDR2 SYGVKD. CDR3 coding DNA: TGTGCCAGCAGTCCAACCGATAGGTATGAAGCTTTCTTT. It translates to CASSPTDRYEAFF.

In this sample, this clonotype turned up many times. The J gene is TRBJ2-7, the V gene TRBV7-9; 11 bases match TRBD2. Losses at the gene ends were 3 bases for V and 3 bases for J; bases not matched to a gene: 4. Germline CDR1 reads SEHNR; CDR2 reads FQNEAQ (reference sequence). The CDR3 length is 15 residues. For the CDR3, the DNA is TGTGCCAGCAGCTTCGGCCTAGCGGGAGGCTACGAGCAGTACTTC. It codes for CASSFGLAGGYEQYF.

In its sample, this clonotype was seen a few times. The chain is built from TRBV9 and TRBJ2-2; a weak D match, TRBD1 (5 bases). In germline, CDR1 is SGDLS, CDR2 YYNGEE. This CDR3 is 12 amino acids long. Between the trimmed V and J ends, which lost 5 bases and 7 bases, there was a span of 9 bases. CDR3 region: CASRAGHGELFF. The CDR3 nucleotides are TGTGCCAGCAGGGCAGGGCACGGGGAGCTGTTTTTT. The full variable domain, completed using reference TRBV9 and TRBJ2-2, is DSGVTQTPKHLITATGQRVTLRCSPRSGDLSVYWYQQSLDQGLQFLIQYYNGEERAKGNILERFSAQQFPDLHSELNLSSLELGDSALYFCASRAGHGELFFGEGSRLTVL.

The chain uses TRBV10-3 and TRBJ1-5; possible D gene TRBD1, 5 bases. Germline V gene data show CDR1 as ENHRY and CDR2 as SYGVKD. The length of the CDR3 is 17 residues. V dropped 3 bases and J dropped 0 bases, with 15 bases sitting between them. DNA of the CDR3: TGTGCCATCAGTGACAGCGGGGCACTTATTAGCAATCAGCCCCAGCATTTT. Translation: CAISDSGALISNQPQHF.

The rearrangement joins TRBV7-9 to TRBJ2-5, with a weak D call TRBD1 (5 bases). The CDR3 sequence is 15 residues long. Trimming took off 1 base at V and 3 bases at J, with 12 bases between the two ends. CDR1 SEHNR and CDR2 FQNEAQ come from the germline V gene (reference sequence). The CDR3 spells CASSLGAQAEETQYF. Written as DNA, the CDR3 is TGTGCCAGCAGCTTAGGAGCACAGGCGGAAGAGACCCAGTACTTC.

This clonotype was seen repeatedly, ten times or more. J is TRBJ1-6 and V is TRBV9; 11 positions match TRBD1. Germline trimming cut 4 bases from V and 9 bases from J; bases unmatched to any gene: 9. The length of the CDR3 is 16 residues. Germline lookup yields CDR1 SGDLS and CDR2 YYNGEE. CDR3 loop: CASSPGSGTGGSPLHF. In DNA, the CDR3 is TGTGCCAGCAGCCCGGGTAGTGGGACAGGGGGTTCACCCCTCCACTTT.

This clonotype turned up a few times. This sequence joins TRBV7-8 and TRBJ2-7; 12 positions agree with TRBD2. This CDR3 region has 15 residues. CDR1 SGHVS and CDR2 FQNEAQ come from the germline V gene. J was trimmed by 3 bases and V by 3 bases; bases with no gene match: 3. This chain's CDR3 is CASSFLTSGSYEQYF. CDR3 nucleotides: TGTGCCAGCAGCTTTCTGACTAGCGGGAGCTACGAGCAGTACTTC.

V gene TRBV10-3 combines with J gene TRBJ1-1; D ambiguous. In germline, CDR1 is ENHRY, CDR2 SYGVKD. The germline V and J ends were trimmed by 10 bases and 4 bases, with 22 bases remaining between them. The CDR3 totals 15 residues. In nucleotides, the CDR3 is TGTGCCAGTAGCCCCATGGGTAGATTGGGCACTGAAGCTTTCTTT. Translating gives CASSPMGRLGTEAFF.

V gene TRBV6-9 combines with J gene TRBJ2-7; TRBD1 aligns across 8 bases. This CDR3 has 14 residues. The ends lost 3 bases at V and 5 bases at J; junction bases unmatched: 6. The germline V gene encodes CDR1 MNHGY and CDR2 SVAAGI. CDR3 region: CASSYLQGAHEQYF. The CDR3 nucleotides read TGTGCCAGCAGTTACCTCCAGGGGGCCCACGAGCAGTACTTC.

CDR3: CASSLLAGARSSYEQYF. The CDR3 nucleotides are TGTGCCAGCAGCCTCCTAGCGGGAGCAAGGAGCTCCTACGAGCAGTACTTC. The chain links TRBV7-9 to TRBJ2-7; the match to TRBD2 covers 10 bases. The V and J ends lost 5 bases and 0 bases, in that order; junction bases with no gene match: 10. This CDR3 is built from 17 residues. The germline CDR1 and CDR2 sequences are SEHNR and FQNEAQ (reference sequence).

The chain's CDR3 is CSVSWDLKIYEQYF. As DNA, the CDR3 is TGCAGCGTTTCATGGGACCTAAAAATCTACGAGCAGTACTTC. The chain carries TRBV29-1 and TRBJ2-7; D is tentatively TRBD1 or TRBD2 (5 bases each). Per germline, CDR1 SQVTM and CDR2 ANQGSEA. This CDR3 contains 14 residues. V gave up 5 bases and J gave up 3 bases, with 17 bases separating them.

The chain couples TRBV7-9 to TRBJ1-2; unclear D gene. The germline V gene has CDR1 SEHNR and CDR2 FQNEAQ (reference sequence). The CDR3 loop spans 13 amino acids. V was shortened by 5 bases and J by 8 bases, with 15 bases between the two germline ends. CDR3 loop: CASSVDGPSGYTF. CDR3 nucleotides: TGTGCCAGCAGCGTTGACGGGCCTAGCGGCTACACCTTC.

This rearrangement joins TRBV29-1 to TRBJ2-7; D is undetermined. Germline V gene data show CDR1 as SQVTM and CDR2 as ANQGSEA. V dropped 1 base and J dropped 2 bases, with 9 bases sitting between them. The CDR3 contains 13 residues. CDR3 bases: TGCAGCGTTGAAGTGTCAGGTCCCTACGAGCAGTACTTC. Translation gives CSVEVSGPYEQYF.

The CDR3: CASSLRAGGPYEQYF. CDR3 in DNA: TGTGCCAGCAGTTTAAGGGCGGGAGGGCCCTACGAGCAGTACTTC. The chain is built from TRBV12-3 or TRBV12-4 and TRBJ2-7; the match to TRBD2 covers 9 bases. Trimming took 2 bases from V and 2 from J; bases not matched to a gene: 4. The CDR3 totals 15 residues.

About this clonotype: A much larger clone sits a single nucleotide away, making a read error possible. The CDR3 region is CAGTSSYEQYF. CDR3 coding DNA: TGTGCCGGGACTAGCTCCTACGAGCAGTACTTC. The chain employs TRBV10-3 and TRBJ2-7; TRBD2 aligns across 8 bases. The germline V gene encodes CDR1 ENHRY and CDR2 SYGVKD. This CDR3 has 11 residues. Trimming cost V 11 bases and J 0 bases; bases outside gene matches: 0.

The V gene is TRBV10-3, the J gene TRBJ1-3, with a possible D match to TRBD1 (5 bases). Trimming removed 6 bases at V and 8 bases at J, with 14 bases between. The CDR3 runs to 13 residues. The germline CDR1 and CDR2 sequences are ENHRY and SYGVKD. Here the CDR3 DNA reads TGTGCCATCAGCAACTACGGGACCGACACCATATATTTT. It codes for CAISNYGTDTIYF.

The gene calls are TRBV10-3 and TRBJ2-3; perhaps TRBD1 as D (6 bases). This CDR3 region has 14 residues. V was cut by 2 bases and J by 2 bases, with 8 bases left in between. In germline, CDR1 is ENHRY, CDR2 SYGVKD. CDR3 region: CAISEAGDTDTQYF. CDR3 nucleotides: TGTGCCATCAGTGAGGCAGGGGACACAGATACGCAGTATTTT.

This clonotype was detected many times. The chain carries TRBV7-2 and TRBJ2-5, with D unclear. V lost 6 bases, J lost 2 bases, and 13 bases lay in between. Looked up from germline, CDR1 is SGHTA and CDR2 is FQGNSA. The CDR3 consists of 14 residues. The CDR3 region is CASRVLRPQETQYF. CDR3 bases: TGTGCCAGCAGGGTCCTACGTCCTCAAGAGACCCAGTACTTC.

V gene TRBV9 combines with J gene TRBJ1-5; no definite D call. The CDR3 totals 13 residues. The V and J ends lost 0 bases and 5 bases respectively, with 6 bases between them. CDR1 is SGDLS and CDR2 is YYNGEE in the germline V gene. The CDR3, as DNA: TGTGCCAGCAGCGTAGCGGTTGATCAGCCCCAGCATTTT. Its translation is CASSVAVDQPQHF.

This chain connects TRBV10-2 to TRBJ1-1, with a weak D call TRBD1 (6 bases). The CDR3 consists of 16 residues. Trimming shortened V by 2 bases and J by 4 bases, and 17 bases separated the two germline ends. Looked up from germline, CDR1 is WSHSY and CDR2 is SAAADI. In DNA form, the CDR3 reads TGCGCCAGCAGTGAGGGAGGGGGGGCTTTGGGCACTGAAGCTTTCTTT. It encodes CASSEGGGALGTEAFF.

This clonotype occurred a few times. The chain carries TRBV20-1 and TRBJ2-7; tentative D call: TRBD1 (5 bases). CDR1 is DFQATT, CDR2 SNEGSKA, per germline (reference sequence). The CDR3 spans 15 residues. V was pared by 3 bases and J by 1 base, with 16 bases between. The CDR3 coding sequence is TGCAGTGCTAGTGGGGCAGGTGGTTTGTCCTACGAGCAGTACTTC. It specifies CSASGAGGLSYEQYF.

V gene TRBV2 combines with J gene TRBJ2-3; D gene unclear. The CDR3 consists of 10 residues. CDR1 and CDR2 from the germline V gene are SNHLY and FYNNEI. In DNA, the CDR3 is TGTGTCCGACACACAGATACGCAGTATTTT. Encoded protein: CVRHTDTQYF.